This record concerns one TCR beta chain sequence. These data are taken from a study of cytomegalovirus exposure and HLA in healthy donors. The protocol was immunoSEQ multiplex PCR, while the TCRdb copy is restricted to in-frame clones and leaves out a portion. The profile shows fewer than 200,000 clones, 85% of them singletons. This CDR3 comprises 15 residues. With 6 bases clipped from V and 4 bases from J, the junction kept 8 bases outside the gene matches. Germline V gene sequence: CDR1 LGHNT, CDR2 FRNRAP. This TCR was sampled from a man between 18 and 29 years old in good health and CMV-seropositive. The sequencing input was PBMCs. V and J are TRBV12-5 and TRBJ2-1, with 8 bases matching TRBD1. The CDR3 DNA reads TGTGCTAGTGGACCCGGACAGGGTAATTACAATGAGCAGTTCTTC. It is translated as CASGPGQGNYNEQFF. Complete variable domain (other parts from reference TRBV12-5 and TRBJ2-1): DARVTQTPRHKVTEMGQEVTMRCQPILGHNTVFWYRQTMMQGLELLAYFRNRAPLDDSGMPKDRFSAEMPDATLATLKIQPSEPRDSAVYFCASGPGQGNYNEQFFGPGTRLTVL.